This T cell receptor (beta chain) derives from a study of blood T cell repertoires in COVID-19. The wider study: COVID-19 samples, acute and convalescent, were from the United States, Italy and Spain.

J was trimmed by 1 base and V by 3 bases; bases with no gene match: 5. Per the germline V gene, CDR1 is KGHSH and CDR2 is LQKENI. The CDR3 consists of 15 residues. Per the original data handling: Amplification of reference gene primers was used by the study to estimate nucleated cell counts. Assay: immunoSEQ multiplex PCR; the TCRdb copy retains only in-frame clones and omits some. V and J calls and clone size are those listed in that table; D and trimming were worked out from the DNA. The sample has about 46,000 clones; 80% to 90% are singletons. Material: peripheral blood. This chain joins TRBV18 and TRBJ1-1; 7 bases align to TRBD1. This sequence originates from a human donor with active COVID-19. The donor label of this sample is uncertain. CDR3 sequence (DNA): TGTGCCAGCTCACCTGGACAGGTCAGGAACACTGAAGCTTTCTTT. Protein sequence: CASSPGQVRNTEAFF.